Listed below are T cell receptor beta chains from one sample, sequenced in a study of cytomegalovirus exposure and HLA in healthy donors. Only in-frame clones appear in the TCRdb table, and some are missing; sequencing was by immunoSEQ multiplex PCR. The sample has around 150,000 clones; roughly 80% are singletons. The sample taken for sequencing was PBMCs. The source of these receptors is a man under 40 in good health and CMV-seronegative. Each CDR3 is given with its conserved first and last residue. The D gene is left open where the match is weak. Clone sizes are given selectively: once, few, many, or a class where the clone is expanded.

j_call v_call clone_size d_call cdr3_aa cdr3_nt
TRBJ2-7 TRBV19 - - CASSQTAYGYEQYF TGTGCCAGTAGTCAGACAGCGTATGGCTACGAGCAGTACTTC
TRBJ2-7 TRBV5-1 - TRBD1 CASSLALTGGTEQYF TGCGCCAGCAGCTTGGCCTTGACAGGGGGGACCGAGCAGTACTTC
TRBJ1-5 TRBV28 - TRBD1 CASGHSTGGLLRVNQPQHF TGTGCCAGCGGTCATAGTACAGGGGGCCTTCTTCGGGTCAATCAGCCCCAGCATTTT
TRBJ1-3 TRBV6-1 - - CASSESSFSGNTIYF TGTGCCAGCAGTGAATCGAGCTTCTCTGGAAACACCATATATTTT
TRBJ2-3 TRBV6-1 - TRBD2 CASSDEGMAGAPGWDTQYF TGTGCCAGCAGTGACGAGGGGATGGCGGGAGCCCCTGGGTGGGATACGCAGTATTTT
TRBJ1-5 TRBV6-1 - - CASSVLYSNQPQHF TGTGCCAGCAGTGTTTTATATAGCAATCAGCCCCAGCATTTT
TRBJ1-2 TRBV7-9 few - CASSLARLNYGYTF TGTGCCAGCAGCTTAGCACGGTTGAACTATGGCTACACCTTC
TRBJ2-1 TRBV7-9 - TRBD2 CASSRAGGSSYNEQFF TGTGCCAGCAGCAGAGCGGGAGGGAGCTCCTACAATGAGCAGTTCTTC
TRBJ2-2 TRBV7-8 - - CASRRWSGELFF TGTGCCAGCAGGAGATGGTCCGGGGAGCTGTTTTTT
TRBJ2-2 TRBV28 few - CASSFRLAPTGELFF TGTGCCAGCAGTTTTCGCCTAGCGCCAACCGGGGAGCTGTTTTTT
TRBJ2-7 TRBV7-2 - - CASSLYGIGTYEQYF TGTGCCAGCAGCTTGTACGGGATTGGAACCTACGAGCAGTACTTC
TRBJ2-5 TRBV5-6 - TRBD1 CASSLWTGQETQYF TGTGCCAGCAGCTTGTGGACAGGTCAAGAGACCCAGTACTTC
TRBJ1-1 TRBV18 - - CASSPGLGSEAFF TGTGCCAGCTCACCAGGTTTGGGCAGTGAAGCTTTCTTT
TRBJ1-2 TRBV28 - TRBD1 CASSFTGEDYGYTF TGTGCCAGCAGTTTTACAGGGGAGGACTATGGCTACACCTTC
TRBJ1-1 TRBV7-9 - - CASSLSRQTEAFF TGTGCCAGCAGCTTATCGAGACAGACTGAAGCTTTCTTT
TRBJ2-1 TRBV6-1 few - CASTFVTGGDEQFF TGTGCCAGCACCTTTGTAACGGGGGGCGATGAGCAGTTCTTC
TRBJ2-2 TRBV2 - - CASKSRWLGTGELFF TGTGCCAGCAAGTCCAGGTGGCTGGGCACCGGGGAGCTGTTTTTT
TRBJ2-5 TRBV7-2 - - CASSLAAQGMETQYF TGTGCCAGCAGCTTAGCGGCACAGGGTATGGAGACCCAGTACTTC
TRBJ2-5 TRBV5-1 - TRBD1 CASSPKTGGGLETQYF TGCGCCAGCAGCCCGAAGACAGGGGGCGGGCTAGAGACCCAGTACTTC
TRBJ2-7 TRBV28 few TRBD2 CASSLTQSGGKREQYF TGTGCCAGCAGTTTAACCCAGTCCGGGGGGAAAAGAGAGCAGTACTTC
TRBJ2-4 TRBV28 - TRBD2 CASRGTRGTGNIQYF TGTGCCAGCAGGGGGACTAGGGGGACGGGTAACATTCAGTACTTC
TRBJ1-1 TRBV5-1 - TRBD1 CASRDRPNTEAFF TGCGCCAGCAGGGACAGGCCGAACACTGAAGCTTTCTTT
TRBJ2-3 TRBV1 - - CTSSKHVRGSSTDTQYF TGCACCAGCAGCAAGCACGTTAGGGGCTCTAGCACAGATACGCAGTATTTT
TRBJ1-1 TRBV29-1 - - CSTKREPDTEAFF TGCAGCACTAAGAGGGAGCCAGACACTGAAGCTTTCTTT
TRBJ2-5 TRBV27 - TRBD1 CASSSRGPGQGQETQYF TGTGCCAGCAGTTCCCGGGGACCGGGACAGGGACAAGAGACCCAGTACTTC
TRBJ2-7 TRBV7-2 few TRBD1 CASSLGTGNKQYF TGTGCCAGCAGCTTAGGGACAGGGAATAAGCAGTACTTC
TRBJ1-5 TRBV30 - - CAWSVTNQPQHF TGTGCCTGGAGTGTAACAAATCAGCCCCAGCATTTT
TRBJ2-1 TRBV27 - TRBD2 CASSLLPSGPYNEQFF TGTGCCAGCAGTTTACTCCCTAGCGGTCCCTACAATGAGCAGTTCTTC
TRBJ2-5 TRBV5-1 - - CASSLTGGTQYF TGCGCCAGCAGCTTGACAGGTGGGACCCAGTACTTC
TRBJ2-2 TRBV9 - - CASGGPPQGELFF TGTGCCAGCGGAGGCCCCCCTCAAGGAGAGCTGTTTTTT
TRBJ2-3 TRBV4-1 - TRBD2 CASSRTMGLAIRDTQYF TGCGCCAGCAGCCGAACTATGGGACTAGCAATCCGAGATACGCAGTATTTT
TRBJ1-4 TRBV2 - TRBD1 CASSEAETGAANEKLFF TGTGCCAGCAGTGAGGCAGAGACAGGGGCTGCCAATGAAAAACTGTTTTTT
TRBJ2-3 TRBV6-4 - TRBD1 CASSADRGHGADTQYF TGTGCCAGCAGTGCCGACAGGGGACACGGGGCAGATACGCAGTATTTT
TRBJ2-1 TRBV21-1 - - CASLTKREVQYEQFF TGTGCCAGCTTGACGAAGCGGGAGGTTCAGTATGAGCAGTTCTTC
TRBJ2-3 TRBV5-1 - TRBD2 CASSLSSTSRTSTDTQYF TGCGCCAGCAGCCTTTCCTCGACTAGCAGAACTAGCACAGATACGCAGTATTTT
TRBJ2-7 TRBV2 few TRBD2 CASSLLPEGTSGTPIYEQYF TGTGCCAGCAGTCTCCTACCCGAGGGGACTAGCGGGACCCCAATCTACGAGCAGTACTTC
TRBJ1-5 TRBV18 - - CASSEGLSNQPQHF TGTGCCAGCTCCGAGGGACTTAGCAATCAGCCCCAGCATTTT
TRBJ2-1 TRBV27 - TRBD2 CASSLAGGDYNEQFF TGTGCCAGCAGTCTCGCCGGGGGGGATTACAATGAGCAGTTCTTC
TRBJ2-7 TRBV6-5 - TRBD1 CASSSTGGVVQYF TGTGCCAGCAGTTCCACAGGGGGCGTGGTGCAGTACTTC
TRBJ2-7 TRBV11-2 once TRBD2 CASSSPGTSARTYEQYF TGTGCCAGCAGCTCTCCCGGGACTAGCGCGCGAACCTACGAGCAGTACTTC
TRBJ2-3 TRBV10-3 - - CAISWRPSTDTQYF TGTGCCATCAGCTGGCGGCCTAGCACAGATACGCAGTATTTT
TRBJ1-1 TRBV6-5 few TRBD1 CASSYAMDRGPFF TGTGCCAGCAGTTACGCCATGGACAGGGGACCTTTCTTT
TRBJ2-2 TRBV1 - - CTSSPRVTGELFF TGCACCAGCAGCCCCAGGGTAACCGGGGAGCTGTTTTTT
TRBJ2-5 TRBV5-1 - - CASSRQGGRETQYF TGCGCCAGCAGCAGGCAAGGTGGGAGGGAGACCCAGTACTTC
TRBJ2-1 TRBV28 - TRBD2 CASTGLAGVNEQFF TGTGCCAGCACGGGACTAGCGGGAGTGAATGAGCAGTTCTTC
TRBJ1-3 TRBV4-2 few - CASSQDVVDTFSGNTIYF TGTGCCAGCAGCCAAGATGTAGTGGACACCTTCTCTGGAAACACCATATATTTT
TRBJ1-2 TRBV19 few TRBD1 CASNPLDRVATYGYTF TGTGCCAGTAACCCCCTGGACAGGGTCGCCACCTATGGCTACACCTTC
TRBJ1-4 TRBV6-5 few - CASSYAGRGYEKLFF TGTGCCAGCAGTTATGCGGGAAGGGGATACGAAAAACTGTTTTTT